Below are 17 T cell receptor beta chains sequenced from a single sample in a study of CD8 T cells in Susac syndrome. The authors reverse transcribed 0.5 to 1 ug RNA with random hexamers. TCRdb itself ran the immunoSEQ multiplex PCR reads through MiXCR, one entry per CDR3 protein. The sample holds around 140,000 distinct CDR3 sequences, roughly 80% seen once. Sequencing was done on a sample of CD8+ T cells from PBMCs. The receptors come from a human donor with multiple sclerosis.

The chain links TRBV7-9 to TRBJ2-2; D is unresolved. The CDR3 spans 10 residues. Germline values: CDR1 SEHNR, CDR2 FQNEAQ (reference sequence). V lost 10 bases, J lost 6 bases, and 6 bases lay in between. CDR3 nucleotide sequence: TGTGCCATCCGCGCCGGGGAGCTGTTTTTT. Encoded protein: CAIRAGELFF.

CDR3 coding DNA: TGTGCCAGCAGCTTAGGTCCGACCTATGGCTACACCTTC. It specifies CASSLGPTYGYTF. The chain uses TRBV7-9 and TRBJ1-2; the D is unclear. Germline V gene sequence: CDR1 SEHNR, CDR2 FQNEAQ (reference sequence). The ends were cut back, 1 base at V and 4 bases at J, with 7 bases in the middle. The CDR3 extends over 13 amino acids.

This clonotype was detected only once. This chain joins TRBV7-8 and TRBJ1-1; D is unclear. This CDR3 region has 14 residues. Germline CDR1 reads SGHVS; CDR2 reads FQNEAQ. The ends were cut back, 5 bases at V and 1 base at J, with 11 bases in the middle. As DNA, the CDR3 is TGTGCCAGCAGCCTCCCCGAGGGGAACACTGAAGCTTTCTTT. Amino acids: CASSLPEGNTEAFF.

The chain has TRBV5-1 and TRBJ2-7; D unclear. Germline loops: CDR1 SGHRS, CDR2 YFSETQ. Trimming shortened V by 5 bases and J by 4 bases, and 10 bases separated the two germline ends. CDR3 length equals 12 residues. CDR3 in DNA: TGCGCCAGCAGTTTTAGTGGATACGAGCAGTACTTC. This gives the protein CASSFSGYEQYF.

This clonotype was observed a handful of times. The chain carries TRBV7-9 and TRBJ2-7; the D call may be TRBD1 or TRBD2 (5 bases each). Germline-derived CDR1 and CDR2 are SEHNR and FQNEAQ (reference sequence). The V end was cut by 7 bases, the J end by 2 bases, with 15 bases between. The CDR3 covers 14 residues. The CDR3 protein is CASTLEGRAYEQYF. As DNA, the CDR3 is TGTGCCAGCACCCTCGAGGGGCGAGCCTACGAGCAGTACTTC.

This clonotype was counted between two and nine times. V and J are TRBV5-4 and TRBJ2-1; D is unclear. The CDR3 has 12 amino acids. Germline V gene data show CDR1 as SGHNT and CDR2 as YYREEE (reference sequence). Trimming took 0 bases from V and 8 from J, leaving 6 bases between them. CDR3 loop: CASSLALHEQFF. The CDR3 DNA follows: TGTGCCAGCAGCTTGGCCCTGCATGAGCAGTTCTTC.

V gene TRBV7-2 combines with J gene TRBJ1-1, with a tentative D call TRBD1 (6 bases). Germline V gene lookup returns CDR1 SGHTA and CDR2 FQGNSA. V gave up 4 bases and J gave up 4 bases, with 16 bases separating them. CDR3 size: 15 residues. In DNA form, the CDR3 reads TGTGCCAGCAGCTCGGACAGCCTTGGGGGCACTGAAGCTTTCTTT. Protein: CASSSDSLGGTEAFF. Supplemented by reference TRBV7-2 and TRBJ1-1, the full variable domain reads GAGVSQSPSNKVTEKGKDVELRCDPISGHTALYWYRQSLGQGLEFLIYFQGNSAPDKSGLPSDRFSAERTGGSVSTLTIQRTQQEDSAVYLCASSSDSLGGTEAFFGQGTRLTVV.

V and J are TRBV7-8 and TRBJ1-1; TRBD1 matches at 9 bases. The V gene's germline CDR1 is SGHVS and CDR2 FQNEAQ. This CDR3 comprises 13 residues. V lost 8 bases and J lost 8; bases outside the gene matches: 9. CDR3 region: CASVETGQGEAFF. CDR3 coding DNA: TGTGCCAGCGTGGAGACGGGACAGGGAGAAGCTTTCTTT.

The chain recombines TRBV11-2 with TRBJ2-7; 9 nucleotides agree with TRBD1. From germline, CDR1 is SGHAT and CDR2 FQNNGV. The J segment lost 5 bases and the V segment lost 5 bases, leaving 10 bases of the junction unmatched. CDR3 size: 15 residues. The CDR3 region is CASSGAAGTGNEQYV. CDR3 coding DNA: TGTGCCAGCAGCGGTGCCGCCGGGACAGGGAACGAGCAGTACGTC.

This sequence joins TRBV12-3 or TRBV12-4 and TRBJ1-2; D perhaps matches TRBD1 (5 bases). This CDR3 is 18 amino acids long. V was pared by 2 bases and J by 1 base, with 20 bases between. CDR3 sequence reads: CASSLWAPSGHINYGYTF. The DNA of the CDR3 is TGTGCCAGCAGTTTATGGGCCCCCTCAGGGCACATTAACTATGGCTACACCTTC.

CDR3 in amino acids: CASGPQGNEQFF. DNA for the CDR3: TGTGCCAGCGGCCCCCAAGGAAATGAGCAGTTCTTC. The V and J genes are TRBV28 and TRBJ2-1; D is ambiguous. V shed 8 bases and J shed 7 bases, with 12 bases lying between them. CDR3 size: 12 residues. In germline, CDR1 is MDHEN, CDR2 SYDVKM.

This clonotype was found a few times. The chain has TRBV11-2 and TRBJ2-3; the D is unclear. Germline loops: CDR1 SGHAT, CDR2 FQNNGV. V was pared by 5 bases and J by 3 bases, with 3 bases between. CDR3 length: 11 amino acids. CDR3: CASSVTDTQYF. The DNA for the CDR3 is TGTGCCAGCAGCGTGACAGATACGCAGTATTTT.

The CDR3 loop reads CASSLEQDLNYGYTF. The CDR3 DNA sequence: TGTGCCAGCAGCTTAGAACAGGACCTTAACTATGGCTACACCTTC. The V call is TRBV13, the J call TRBJ1-2; perhaps TRBD1 as D (5 bases). Germline V gives CDR1 PRHDT, CDR2 FYEKMQ (reference sequence). V was cut by 1 base and J by 1 base, with 10 bases left in between. The length of the CDR3 is 15 residues.

The chain is built from TRBV12-3 or TRBV12-4 and TRBJ2-1; D not resolved. The CDR3 is 16 residues long. The V and J ends lost 6 bases and 7 bases respectively, with 22 bases between them. This chain's CDR3 is CASSRPRQEIVNEQFF. CDR3 sequence (DNA): TGTGCCAGCAGCCGGCCCCGGCAGGAGATAGTTAATGAGCAGTTCTTC.

The chain is built from TRBV27 and TRBJ1-1, with TRBD1 as a possible D gene (5 bases). The CDR3 sequence is 14 residues long. Trimming cost V 3 bases and J 10 bases, with 18 bases left between them. Germline loops: CDR1 MNHEY, CDR2 SMNVEV (reference sequence). The CDR3 is CASSFLGTDLPAFF. CDR3 DNA sequence: TGTGCCAGCAGTTTCTTGGGGACCGATCTCCCAGCTTTCTTT.

To note about this clonotype: One end of the junction does not line up with germline, which may come from a read error. The rearrangement joins TRBV5-4 to TRBJ1-1, with 10 bases identical to TRBD1. The CDR3 has 15 amino acids. The germline gives CDR1 SGHNT, CDR2 YYREEE (reference sequence). In DNA form, the CDR3 reads TGTGCCAGCAGTCTGACAGGGGGCCCGAACACTGAAGCTTCCTTT. Its translation is CASSLTGGPNTEASF. The full variable domain, its missing parts supplied by reference TRBV5-4 and TRBJ1-1, is ETGVTQSPTHLIKTRGQQVTLRCSSQSGHNTVSWYQQALGQGPQFIFQYYREEENGRGNFPPRFSGLQFPNYSSELNVNALELDDSALYLCASSLTGGPNTEASFGQGTRLTVV.

This clonotype has just a few counts. The chain carries TRBV6-1 and TRBJ1-1, with no clear D. V was cut by 5 bases and J by 1 base, with 8 bases left in between. This CDR3 is built from 13 residues. CDR1 is MNHNS and CDR2 is SASEGT in the germline V gene. CDR3 sequence: CASSPFGNTEAFF. CDR3 coding DNA: TGTGCCAGCAGTCCTTTCGGGAACACTGAAGCTTTCTTT.